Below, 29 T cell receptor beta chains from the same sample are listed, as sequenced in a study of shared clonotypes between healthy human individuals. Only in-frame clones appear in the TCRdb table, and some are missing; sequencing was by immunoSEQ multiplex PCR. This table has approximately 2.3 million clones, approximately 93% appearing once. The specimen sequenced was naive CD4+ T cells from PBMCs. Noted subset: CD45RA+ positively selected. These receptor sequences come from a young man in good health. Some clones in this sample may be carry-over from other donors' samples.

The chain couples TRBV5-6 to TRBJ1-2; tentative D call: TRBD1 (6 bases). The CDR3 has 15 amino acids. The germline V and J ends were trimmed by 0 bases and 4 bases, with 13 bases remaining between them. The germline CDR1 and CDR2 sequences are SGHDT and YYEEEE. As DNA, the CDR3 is TGTGCCAGCAGCTTGGAGGGGGGAAATTTCTATGGCTACACCTTC. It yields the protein CASSLEGGNFYGYTF.

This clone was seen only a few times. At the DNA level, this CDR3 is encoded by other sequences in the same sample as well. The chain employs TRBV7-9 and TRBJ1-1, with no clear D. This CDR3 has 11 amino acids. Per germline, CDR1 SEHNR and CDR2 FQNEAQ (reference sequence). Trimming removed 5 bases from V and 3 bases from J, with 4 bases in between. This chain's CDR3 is CASSPYTEAFF. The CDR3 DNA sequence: TGTGCCAGCAGCCCGTACACTGAAGCTTTCTTT.

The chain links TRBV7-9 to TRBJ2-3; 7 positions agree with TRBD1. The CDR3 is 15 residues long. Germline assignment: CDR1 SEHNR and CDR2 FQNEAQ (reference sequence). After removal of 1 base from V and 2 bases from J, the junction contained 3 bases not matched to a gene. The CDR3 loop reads CASSLVTGDTDTQYF. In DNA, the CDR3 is TGTGCCAGCAGCTTAGTTACAGGGGACACAGATACGCAGTATTTT.

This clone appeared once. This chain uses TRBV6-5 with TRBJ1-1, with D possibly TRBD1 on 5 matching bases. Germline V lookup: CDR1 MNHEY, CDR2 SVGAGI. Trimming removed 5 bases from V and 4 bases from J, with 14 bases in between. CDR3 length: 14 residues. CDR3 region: CASSPAGRGTEAFF. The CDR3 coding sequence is TGTGCCAGCAGTCCCGCGGGACGGGGCACTGAAGCTTTCTTT.

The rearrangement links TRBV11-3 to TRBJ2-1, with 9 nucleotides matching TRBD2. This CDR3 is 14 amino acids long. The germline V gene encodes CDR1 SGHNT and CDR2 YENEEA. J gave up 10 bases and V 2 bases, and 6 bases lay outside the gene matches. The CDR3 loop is CASSLWREGYEQFF. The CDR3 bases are TGTGCCAGCAGCTTATGGCGGGAGGGTTACGAGCAGTTCTTC.

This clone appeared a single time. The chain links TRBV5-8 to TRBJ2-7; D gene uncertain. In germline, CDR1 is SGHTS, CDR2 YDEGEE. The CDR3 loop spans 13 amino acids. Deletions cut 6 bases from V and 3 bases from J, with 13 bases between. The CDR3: CASNSWVGYEQYF. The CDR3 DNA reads TGTGCCAGCAACTCATGGGTGGGCTACGAGCAGTACTTC.

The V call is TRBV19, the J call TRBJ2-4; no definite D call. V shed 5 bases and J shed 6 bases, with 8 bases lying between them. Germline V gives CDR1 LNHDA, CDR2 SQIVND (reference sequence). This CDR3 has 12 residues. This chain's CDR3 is CASSFRGNIQYF. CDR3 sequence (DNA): TGTGCCAGTAGTTTCCGCGGAAACATTCAGTACTTC.

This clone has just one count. The DNA for the CDR3 is TGTGCCACCAGACCCCCGGCCTACAATGAGCAGTTCTTC. Protein: CATRPPAYNEQFF. This chain connects TRBV6-5 to TRBJ2-1, with D hard to call. The CDR3 is 13 amino acids. CDR1 MNHEY and CDR2 SVGAGI come from the germline V gene. Trimming cost V 10 bases and J 2 bases, with 12 bases left between them.

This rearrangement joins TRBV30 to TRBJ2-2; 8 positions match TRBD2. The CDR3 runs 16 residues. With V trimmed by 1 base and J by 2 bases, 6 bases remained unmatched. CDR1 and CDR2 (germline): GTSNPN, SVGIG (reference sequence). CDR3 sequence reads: CAWSAPLAGNTGELFF. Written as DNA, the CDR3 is TGTGCCTGGAGTGCCCCTCTAGCGGGTAACACCGGGGAGCTGTTTTTT. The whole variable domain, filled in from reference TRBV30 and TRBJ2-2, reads SQTIHQWPATLVQPVGSPLSLECTVEGTSNPNLYWYRQAAGRGLQLLFYSVGIGQISSEVPQNLSASRPQDRQFILSSKKLLLSDSGFYLCAWSAPLAGNTGELFFGEGSRLTVL.

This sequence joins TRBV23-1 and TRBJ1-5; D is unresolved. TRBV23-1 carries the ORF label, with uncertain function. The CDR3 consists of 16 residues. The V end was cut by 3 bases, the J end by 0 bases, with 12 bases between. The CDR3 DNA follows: TGCGCCAGCAGTCATGTATCTGGGTATAGCAATCAGCCCCAGCATTTT. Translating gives CASSHVSGYSNQPQHF.

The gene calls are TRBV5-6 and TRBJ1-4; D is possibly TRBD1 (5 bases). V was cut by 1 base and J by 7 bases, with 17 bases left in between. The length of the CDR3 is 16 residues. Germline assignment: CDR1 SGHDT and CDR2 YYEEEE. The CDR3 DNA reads TGTGCCAGCAGCTTGTTAAGGGGAGTCGGGACTGAAAAACTGTTTTTT. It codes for CASSLLRGVGTEKLFF. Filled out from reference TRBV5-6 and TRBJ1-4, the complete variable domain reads DAGVTQSPTHLIKTRGQQVTLRCSPKSGHDTVSWYQQALGQGPQFIFQYYEEEERQRGNFPDRFSGHQFPNYSSELNVNALLLGDSALYLCASSLLRGVGTEKLFFGSGTQLSVL.

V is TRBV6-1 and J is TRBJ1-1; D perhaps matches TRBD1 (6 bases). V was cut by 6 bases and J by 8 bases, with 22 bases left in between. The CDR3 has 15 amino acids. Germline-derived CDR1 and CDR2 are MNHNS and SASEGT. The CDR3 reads CASSPVRQAKKEAFF. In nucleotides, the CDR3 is TGTGCCAGCAGCCCCGTCCGACAGGCGAAGAAGGAAGCTTTCTTT.

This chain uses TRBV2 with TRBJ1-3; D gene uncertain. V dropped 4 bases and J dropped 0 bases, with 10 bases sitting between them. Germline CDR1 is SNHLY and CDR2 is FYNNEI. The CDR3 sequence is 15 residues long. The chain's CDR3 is CASSGQDHSGNTIYF. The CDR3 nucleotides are TGTGCCAGCAGTGGCCAAGATCACTCTGGAAACACCATATATTTT.

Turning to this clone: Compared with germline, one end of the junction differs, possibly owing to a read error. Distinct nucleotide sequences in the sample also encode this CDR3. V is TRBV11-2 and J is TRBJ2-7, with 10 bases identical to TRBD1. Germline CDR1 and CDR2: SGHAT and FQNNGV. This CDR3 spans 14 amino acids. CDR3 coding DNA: TGTGCCAGCAGCTACCGGGACAGGGGCTACGAGCAGTATTTC. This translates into CASSYRDRGYEQYF.

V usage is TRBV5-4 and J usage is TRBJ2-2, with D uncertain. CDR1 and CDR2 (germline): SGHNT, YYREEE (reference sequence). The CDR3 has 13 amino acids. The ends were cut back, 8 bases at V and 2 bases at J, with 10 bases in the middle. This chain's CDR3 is CASQTTNTGELFF. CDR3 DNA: TGTGCCAGTCAAACGACTAACACCGGGGAGCTGTTTTTT.

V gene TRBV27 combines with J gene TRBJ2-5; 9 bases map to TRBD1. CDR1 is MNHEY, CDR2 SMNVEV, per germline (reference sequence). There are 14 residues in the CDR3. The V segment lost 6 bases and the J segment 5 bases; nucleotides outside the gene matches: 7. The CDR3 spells CASRGTGRSETQYF. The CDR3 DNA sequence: TGTGCCAGCAGGGGGACAGGGCGCTCGGAGACCCAGTACTTC.

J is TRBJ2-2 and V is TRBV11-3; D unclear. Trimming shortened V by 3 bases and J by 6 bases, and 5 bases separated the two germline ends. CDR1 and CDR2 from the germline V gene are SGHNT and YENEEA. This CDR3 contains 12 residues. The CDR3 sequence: CASSFGPGELFF. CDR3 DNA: TGTGCCAGCAGCTTCGGGCCCGGGGAGCTGTTTTTT.

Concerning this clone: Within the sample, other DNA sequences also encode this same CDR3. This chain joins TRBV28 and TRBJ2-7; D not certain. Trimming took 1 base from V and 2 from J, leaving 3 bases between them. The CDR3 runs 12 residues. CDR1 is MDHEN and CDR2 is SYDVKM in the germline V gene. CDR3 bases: TGTGCCAGCAGTTTATATACCTACGAGCAGTACTTC. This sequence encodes CASSLYTYEQYF.

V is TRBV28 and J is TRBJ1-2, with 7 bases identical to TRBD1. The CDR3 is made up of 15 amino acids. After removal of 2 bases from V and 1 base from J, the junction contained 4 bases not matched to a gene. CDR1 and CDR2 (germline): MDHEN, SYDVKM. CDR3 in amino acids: CASSLAGTVNYGYTF. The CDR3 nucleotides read TGTGCCAGCAGTTTAGCGGGGACAGTTAACTATGGCTACACCTTC.

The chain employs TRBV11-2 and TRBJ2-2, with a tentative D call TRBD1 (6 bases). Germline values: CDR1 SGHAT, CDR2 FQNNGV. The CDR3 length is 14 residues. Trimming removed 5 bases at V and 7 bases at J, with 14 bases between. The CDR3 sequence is CASSTIKGHGELFF. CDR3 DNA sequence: TGTGCCAGCAGCACGATCAAGGGACACGGGGAGCTGTTTTTT.

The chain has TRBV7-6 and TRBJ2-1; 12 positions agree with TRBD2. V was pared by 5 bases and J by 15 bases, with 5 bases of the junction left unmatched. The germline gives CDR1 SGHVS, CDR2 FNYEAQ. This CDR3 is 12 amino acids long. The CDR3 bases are TGTGCCAGCAGCCTCCTAGCGGGGGGGAGGTTCTTC. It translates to CASSLLAGGRFF.

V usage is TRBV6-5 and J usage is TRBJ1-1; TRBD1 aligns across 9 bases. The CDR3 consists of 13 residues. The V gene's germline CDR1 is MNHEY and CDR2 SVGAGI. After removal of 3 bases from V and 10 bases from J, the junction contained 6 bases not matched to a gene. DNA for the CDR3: TGTGCCAGCAGTTATAACAGGGGGCTCCCAGCTTTCTTT. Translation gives CASSYNRGLPAFF.

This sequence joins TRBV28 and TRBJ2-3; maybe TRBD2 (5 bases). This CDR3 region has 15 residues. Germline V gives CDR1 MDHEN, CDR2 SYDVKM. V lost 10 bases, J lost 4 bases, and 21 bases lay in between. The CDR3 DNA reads TGTGCCACTCGGGGTGATCGAGCGGCTGCAGATACGCAGTATTTT. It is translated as CATRGDRAAADTQYF.

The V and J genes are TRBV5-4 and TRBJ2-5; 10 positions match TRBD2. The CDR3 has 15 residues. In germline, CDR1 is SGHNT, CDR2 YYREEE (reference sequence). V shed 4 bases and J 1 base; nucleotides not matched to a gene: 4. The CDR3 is CASSALAGSQETQYF. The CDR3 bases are TGTGCCAGCAGCGCACTAGCGGGGTCCCAAGAGACCCAGTACTTC.

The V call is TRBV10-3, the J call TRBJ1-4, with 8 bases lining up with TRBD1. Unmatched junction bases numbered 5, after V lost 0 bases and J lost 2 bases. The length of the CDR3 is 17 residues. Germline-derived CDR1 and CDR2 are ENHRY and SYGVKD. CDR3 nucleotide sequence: TGTGCCATCAGTGAGTCAGGACAGGGTGGGACTAATGAAAAACTGTTTTTT. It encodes CAISESGQGGTNEKLFF.

The CDR3: CASSPGQVLFEQFF. For the CDR3, the DNA is TGTGCCAGCTCCCCGGGACAGGTATTGTTTGAGCAGTTCTTC. The chain recombines TRBV5-5 with TRBJ2-1, with 8 nucleotides matching TRBD1. The ends lost 7 bases at V and 9 bases at J; junction bases unmatched: 12. Germline loops: CDR1 SGHKS, CDR2 YYEKEE (reference sequence). The CDR3 consists of 14 residues. Variable domain in full (rest from reference TRBV5-5 and TRBJ2-1): DAGVTQSPTHLIKTRGQQVTLRCSPISGHKSVSWYQQVLGQGPQFIFQYYEKEERGRGNFPDRFSARQFPNYSSELNVNALLLGDSALYLCASSPGQVLFEQFFGPGTRLTVL.

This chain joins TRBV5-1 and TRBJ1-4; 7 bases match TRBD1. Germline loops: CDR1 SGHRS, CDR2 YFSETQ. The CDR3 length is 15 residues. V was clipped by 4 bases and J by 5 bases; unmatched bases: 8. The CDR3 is CASSPTDRENEKLFF. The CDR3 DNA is TGCGCCAGCAGCCCGACCGACAGGGAAAATGAAAAACTGTTTTTT.

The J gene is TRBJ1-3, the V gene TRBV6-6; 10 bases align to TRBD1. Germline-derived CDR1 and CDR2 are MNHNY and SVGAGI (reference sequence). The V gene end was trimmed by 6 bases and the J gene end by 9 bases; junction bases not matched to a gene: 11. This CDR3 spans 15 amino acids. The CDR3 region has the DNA TGTGCCAGCAGCCGACGGACAGGGGGAAGGAGCACCATATATTTT. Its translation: CASSRRTGGRSTIYF.

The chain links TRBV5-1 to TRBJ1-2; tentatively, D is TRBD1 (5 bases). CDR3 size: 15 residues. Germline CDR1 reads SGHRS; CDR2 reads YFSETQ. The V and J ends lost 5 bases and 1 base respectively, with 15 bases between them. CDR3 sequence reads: CASSFGTAGNYGYTF. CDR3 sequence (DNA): TGCGCCAGCAGTTTTGGGACCGCCGGTAACTATGGCTACACCTTC. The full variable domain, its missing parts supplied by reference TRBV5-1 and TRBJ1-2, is KAGVTQTPRYLIKTRGQQVTLSCSPISGHRSVSWYQQTPGQGLQFLFEYFSETQRNKGNFPGRFSGRQFSNSRSEMNVSTLELGDSALYLCASSFGTAGNYGYTFGSGTRLTVV.